This TCR beta chain originates from a study of OX40 agonist ivuxolimab in advanced cancers. CDR1 is SGHTA, CDR2 FQGNSA, per germline. Trimming removed 0 bases from V and 1 base from J, with 5 bases in between. CDR3 length: 14 residues. Repertoires were generated with immunoSEQ multiplex PCR, while TCRdb's copy carries only in-frame clones and drops some. The sample holds fewer than 85,000 clones; about 90% are singletons and the top ten take roughly 0.56%. The sequencing here drew on CD4+ or CD8+ T cells sorted from blood, taken in a trial of the OX40 agonist ivuxolimab. The chain combines TRBV7-2 with TRBJ2-3; D might be TRBD1 (5 bases). The origin of this receptor is an adult with an advanced solid tumor such as melanoma, head and neck, liver or kidney cancer. The CDR3: CASSLATGTDTQYF. CDR3 bases: TGTGCCAGCAGCTTAGCGACAGGCACAGATACGCAGTATTTT. Variable domain in full (rest from reference TRBV7-2 and TRBJ2-3): GAGVSQSPSNKVTEKGKDVELRCDPISGHTALYWYRQSLGQGLEFLIYFQGNSAPDKSGLPSDRFSAERTGGSVSTLTIQRTQQEDSAVYLCASSLATGTDTQYFGPGTRLTVL.